This entry describes one T cell receptor (beta chain). The record originates from a study of T cell repertoires in cytomegalovirus infection. This CDR3 spans 14 amino acids. Losses at the gene ends were 6 bases for V and 5 bases for J; bases not matched to a gene: 7. MiXCR, applied by TCRdb to the reads, yields one record per CDR3 protein. The sample includes approximately 700,000 distinct CDR3 sequences, under 40% of them seen just once. The chain employs TRBV12-3 or TRBV12-4 and TRBJ1-1, with 9 positions matching TRBD1. This TCR was recovered from a human donor in good health (CMV status not recorded). Some clones in this sample may be carry-over from other donors' samples. The sample comprised PBMCs. The CDR3 here is CASRTGGVRTEAFF. The CDR3 bases are TGTGCCAGCAGAACAGGGGGCGTGAGGACTGAAGCTTTCTTT.